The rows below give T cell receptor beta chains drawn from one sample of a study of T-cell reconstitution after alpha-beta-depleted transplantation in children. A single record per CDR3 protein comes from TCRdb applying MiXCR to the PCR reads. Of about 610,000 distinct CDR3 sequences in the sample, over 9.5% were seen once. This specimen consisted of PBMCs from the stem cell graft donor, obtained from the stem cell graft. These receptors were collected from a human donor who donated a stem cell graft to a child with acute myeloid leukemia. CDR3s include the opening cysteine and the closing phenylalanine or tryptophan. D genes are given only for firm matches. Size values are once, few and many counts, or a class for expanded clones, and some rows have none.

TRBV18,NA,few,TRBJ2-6,CASSPKTGPGANVLTF,TGTGCCAGCTCACCAAAGACAGGCCCTGGGGCCAACGTCCTGACTTTC
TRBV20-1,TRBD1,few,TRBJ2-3,CSARGRDRGTDTQYF,TGCAGTGCTAGAGGCCGGGACAGGGGCACAGATACGCAGTATTTT
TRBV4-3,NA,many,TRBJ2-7,CASSQGGDNEQYF,TGCGCCAGCAGCCAAGGAGGGGACAACGAGCAGTACTTC
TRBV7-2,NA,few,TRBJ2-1,CASRGGRDEQFF,TGTGCCAGCAGAGGTGGTAGGGATGAGCAGTTCTTC
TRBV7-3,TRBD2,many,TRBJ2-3,CASSLGLAGAATQYF,TGTGCCAGCAGCCTTGGACTAGCGGGAGCAGCTACGCAGTATTTT
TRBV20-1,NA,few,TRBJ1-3,CSARGPGTGNTIYF,TGCAGTGCTAGGGGGCCGGGGACTGGAAACACCATATATTTT
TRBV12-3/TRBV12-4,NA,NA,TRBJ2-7,CASSVGFGGPHNYEQYF,TGTGCCAGCAGTGTTGGGTTCGGGGGGCCTCATAACTACGAGCAGTACTTC
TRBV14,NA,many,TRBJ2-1,CASSQGTGTVYNEQFF,TGTGCCAGCAGCCAAGGGACCGGGACGGTCTACAATGAGCAGTTCTTC
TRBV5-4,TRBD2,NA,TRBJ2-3,CAIQLAGAGSTDTQYF,TGTGCCATCCAACTAGCGGGGGCCGGAAGCACAGATACGCAGTATTTT
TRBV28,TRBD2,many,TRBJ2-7,CASSLAAGGPLEQYF,TGTGCCAGCAGTTTAGCGGCGGGAGGGCCCCTCGAGCAGTACTTC
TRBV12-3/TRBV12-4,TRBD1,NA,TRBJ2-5,CASSLGGDRGETQYF,TGTGCCAGCAGTTTAGGCGGGGACAGGGGTGAGACCCAGTACTTC
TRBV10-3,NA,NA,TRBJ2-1,CAINFVRGGSYNEQFF,TGTGCCATCAACTTCGTCAGGGGCGGCTCCTACAATGAGCAGTTCTTC
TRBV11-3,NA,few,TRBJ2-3,CASSLEARGATQYF,TGTGCCAGCAGCTTAGAAGCCCGCGGGGCTACGCAGTATTTT
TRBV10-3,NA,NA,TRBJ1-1,CAISESRSGNTEAFF,TGTGCCATCAGTGAGTCAAGGAGTGGGAACACTGAAGCTTTCTTT
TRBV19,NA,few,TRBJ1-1,CASKMGVEGNTEAFF,TGTGCCAGTAAAATGGGCGTGGAAGGGAACACTGAAGCTTTCTTT
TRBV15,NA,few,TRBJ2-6,CATSSGANVLTF,TGTGCCACCAGCAGCGGAGCCAACGTCCTGACTTTC
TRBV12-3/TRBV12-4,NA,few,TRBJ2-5,CASRTIYGETQYF,TGTGCCAGCAGAACGATTTATGGGGAGACCCAGTACTTC
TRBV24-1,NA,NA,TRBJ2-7,CATSDSGRKSSYEQYF,TGTGCCACCAGTGATTCGGGACGGAAGAGCTCCTACGAGCAGTACTTC
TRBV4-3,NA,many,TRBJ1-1,CASSQDMAGSAFF,TGCGCCAGCAGCCAAGATATGGCAGGGTCGGCTTTCTTT
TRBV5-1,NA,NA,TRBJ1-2,CASSFGTSYGYTF,TGCGCCAGCAGCTTCGGGACGAGCTATGGCTACACCTTC
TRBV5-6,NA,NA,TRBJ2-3,CASSLDVGGQLGKDTQYF,TGTGCCAGCAGCTTGGATGTTGGAGGACAGCTTGGCAAAGATACGCAGTATTTT
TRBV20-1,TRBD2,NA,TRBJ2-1,CSARGTSGPNNEQFF,TGCAGTGCTCGCGGGACTAGCGGGCCCAACAATGAGCAGTTCTTC
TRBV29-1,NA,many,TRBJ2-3,CSVRRKQSTDTQYF,TGCAGCGTGCGAAGGAAGCAGAGCACAGATACGCAGTATTTT
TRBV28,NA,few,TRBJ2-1,CASITGSSYNEQFF,TGTGCCAGCATAACGGGCAGCTCCTACAATGAGCAGTTCTTC
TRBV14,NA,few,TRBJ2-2,CASSQDRWVTAGELFF,TGTGCCAGCAGCCAAGATCGGTGGGTGACGGCCGGGGAGCTGTTTTTT
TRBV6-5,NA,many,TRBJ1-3,CASSYEKGNTIYF,TGTGCCAGCAGTTACGAGAAGGGAAACACCATATATTTT
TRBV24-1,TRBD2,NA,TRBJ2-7,CATSEAGGSYEQYF,TGTGCCACCAGTGAAGCGGGAGGTTCCTACGAGCAGTACTTC
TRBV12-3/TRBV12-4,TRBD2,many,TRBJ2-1,CASSPFTSSGPGQFF,TGTGCCAGCAGTCCGTTTACATCTAGCGGACCCGGACAGTTCTTC
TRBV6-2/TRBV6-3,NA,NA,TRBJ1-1,CASSYSSTTGPMNTEAFF,TGTGCCAGCAGTTACTCGTCTACGACGGGGCCAATGAACACTGAAGCTTTCTTT
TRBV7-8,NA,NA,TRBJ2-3,CASSEHTDTQYF,TGTGCCAGCAGTGAACACACAGATACGCAGTATTTT
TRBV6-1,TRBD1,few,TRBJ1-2,CASSTLDRVEGYTF,TGTGCCAGCAGTACCTTGGACAGGGTAGAAGGCTACACCTTC
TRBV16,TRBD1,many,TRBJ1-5,CASSPRQGSNQPQHF,TGTGCCAGCAGCCCTAGACAGGGTAGCAATCAGCCCCAGCATTTT
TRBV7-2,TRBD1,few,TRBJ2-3,CASSFRTGQGFTDTQYF,TGTGCCAGCAGCTTTCGTACGGGACAGGGGTTCACAGATACGCAGTATTTT
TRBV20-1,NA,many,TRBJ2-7,CSATAGPTSSYEQYF,TGCAGTGCCACGGCAGGGCCCACGAGCTCCTACGAGCAGTACTTC
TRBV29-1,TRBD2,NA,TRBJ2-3,CSVPRLAGYTDTQYF,TGCAGCGTTCCCAGACTAGCAGGCTACACAGATACGCAGTATTTT
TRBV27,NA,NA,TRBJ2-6,CASSFWDTPNVLTF,TGTGCCAGCAGTTTTTGGGACACCCCCAACGTCCTGACTTTC
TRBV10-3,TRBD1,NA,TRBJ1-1,CAITTGGGLNTEAFF,TGTGCCATCACAACAGGGGGAGGGTTGAACACTGAAGCTTTCTTT
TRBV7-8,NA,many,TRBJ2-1,CASSLVGRLSSYNEQFF,TGTGCCAGCAGCTTAGTCGGCCGGTTGAGCTCCTACAATGAGCAGTTCTTC
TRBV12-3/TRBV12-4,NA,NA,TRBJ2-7,CASSLALSRQGGEQYF,TGTGCCAGCAGTTTAGCCCTCTCTCGGCAGGGCGGCGAGCAGTACTTC
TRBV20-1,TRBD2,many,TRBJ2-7,CSAKIAGGHSYEQYF,TGCAGTGCTAAAATAGCGGGAGGCCATTCCTACGAGCAGTACTTC
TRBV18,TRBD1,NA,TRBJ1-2,CASSPGDRRYTF,TGTGCCAGCTCACCGGGGGACAGACGCTACACCTTC
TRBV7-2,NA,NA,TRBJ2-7,CASSEYTYEQYF,TGTGCCAGCAGCGAGTACACCTACGAGCAGTACTTC
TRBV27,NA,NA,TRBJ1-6,CASSQPGPSGPPLHF,TGTGCCAGCAGTCAGCCCGGGCCCAGCGGTCCACCCCTCCACTTT
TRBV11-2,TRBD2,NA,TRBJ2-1,CASGLGGVTSHEQFF,TGTGCCAGCGGCCTTGGCGGGGTGACTAGCCATGAGCAGTTCTTC
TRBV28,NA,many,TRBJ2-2,CASSFPRTNTGELFF,TGTGCCAGCAGTTTCCCCAGGACTAACACCGGGGAGCTGTTTTTT
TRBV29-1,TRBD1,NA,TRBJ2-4,CSVEILRDRGQYF,TGCAGCGTTGAAATTCTCCGGGACAGGGGTCAGTACTTC
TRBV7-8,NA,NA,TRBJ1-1,CASRLGGEAFF,TGTGCCAGCAGGTTGGGAGGTGAAGCTTTCTTT
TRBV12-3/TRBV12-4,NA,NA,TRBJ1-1,CASSFRGGMNTEAFF,TGTGCCAGCAGTTTCCGAGGGGGGATGAACACTGAAGCTTTCTTT
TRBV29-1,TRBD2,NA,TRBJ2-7,CSVGGTSGTLSLYEQYF,TGCAGCGTTGGAGGGACTAGCGGGACCCTCTCCCTTTACGAGCAGTACTTC
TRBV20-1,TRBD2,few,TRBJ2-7,CSASPGTNTYEQYF,TGCAGTGCTAGCCCCGGGACTAATACGTACGAGCAGTACTTC
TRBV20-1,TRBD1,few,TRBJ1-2,CSARTGAYGYTF,TGCAGTGCCCGGACAGGGGCTTATGGCTACACCTTC
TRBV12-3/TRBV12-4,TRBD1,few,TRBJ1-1,CATWTGGRSGTEAFF,TGTGCCACCTGGACAGGGGGCCGAAGTGGGACTGAAGCTTTCTTT
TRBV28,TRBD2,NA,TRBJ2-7,CASSSLAGRSYEQYF,TGTGCCAGCAGTTCGCTAGCGGGGCGGTCCTACGAGCAGTACTTC